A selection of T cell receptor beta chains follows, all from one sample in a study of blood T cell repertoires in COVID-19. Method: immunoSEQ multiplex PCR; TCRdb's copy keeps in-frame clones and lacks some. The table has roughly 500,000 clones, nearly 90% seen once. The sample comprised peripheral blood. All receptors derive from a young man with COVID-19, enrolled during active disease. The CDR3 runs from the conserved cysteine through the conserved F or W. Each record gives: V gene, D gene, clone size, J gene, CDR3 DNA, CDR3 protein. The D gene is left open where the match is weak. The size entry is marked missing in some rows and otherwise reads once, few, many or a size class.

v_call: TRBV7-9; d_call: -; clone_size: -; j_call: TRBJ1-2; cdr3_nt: TGTGCCAGCAGCTTAACAGACTACGCGGTCTACACCTTC; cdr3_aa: CASSLTDYAVYTF
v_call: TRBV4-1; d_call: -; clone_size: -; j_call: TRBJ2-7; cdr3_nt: TGCGCCAGCAGCCCTAGCGTTGGTTACGAGCAGTACTTC; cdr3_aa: CASSPSVGYEQYF
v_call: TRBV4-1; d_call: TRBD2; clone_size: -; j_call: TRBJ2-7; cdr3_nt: TGCGCCAGCAGCCAAACAATTAGCGGGGGACTCTCCTACGAGCAGTACTTC; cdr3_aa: CASSQTISGGLSYEQYF
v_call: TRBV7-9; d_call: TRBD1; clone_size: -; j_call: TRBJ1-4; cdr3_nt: TGTGCCAGCAGCAAGGGACAGGGGGTAACTAATGAAAAACTGTTTTTT; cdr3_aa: CASSKGQGVTNEKLFF
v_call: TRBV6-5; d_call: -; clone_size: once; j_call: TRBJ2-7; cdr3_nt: TGTGCCAGCAGTTACTCGAAGGCAGGTTCCCACGAGCAGTACTTC; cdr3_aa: CASSYSKAGSHEQYF
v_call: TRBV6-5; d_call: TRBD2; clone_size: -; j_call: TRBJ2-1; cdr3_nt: TGTGCCAGCAGTTACCAAGCGGGGGGTCAATACAATGAGCAGTTCTTC; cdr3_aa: CASSYQAGGQYNEQFF
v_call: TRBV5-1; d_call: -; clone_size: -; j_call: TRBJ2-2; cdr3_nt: TGCGCCAGCAGCAGGGAGGCGGTCGGGGAGCTGTTTTTT; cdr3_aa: CASSREAVGELFF
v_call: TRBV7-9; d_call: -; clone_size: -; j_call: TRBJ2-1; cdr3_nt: TGTGCCAGCAGCTTAAACTCGGGGCGGGATGAACACAATGAGCAGTTCTTC; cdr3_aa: CASSLNSGRDEHNEQFF
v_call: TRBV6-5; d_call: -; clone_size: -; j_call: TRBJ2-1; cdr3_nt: TGTGCCGCCCGGTTAGATTCCTACAATGAGCAGTTCTTC; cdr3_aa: CAARLDSYNEQFF
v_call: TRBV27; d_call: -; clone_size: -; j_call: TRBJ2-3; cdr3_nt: TGTGCCAGCAGTCCAGGGATAACAGATACGCAGTATTTT; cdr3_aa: CASSPGITDTQYF
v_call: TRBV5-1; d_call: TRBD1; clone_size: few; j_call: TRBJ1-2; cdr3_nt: TGCGCCAGCAGCTTGACACAGGGGGGCTACACCTTC; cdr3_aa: CASSLTQGGYTF